This T cell receptor (beta chain) was identified in a study of T-cell reconstitution after alpha-beta-depleted transplantation in children. A library of TCRbeta sequences, prepared with unique molecular identifiers, was generated. TCRdb recomputed calls from the PCR reads with MiXCR, one row per CDR3 protein. The sample shows 500,000 to 750,000 distinct CDR3 sequences, roughly 13% of them seen only once. This clonotype came up many times. Its antigen remains unidentified. Whole-study results and caveats: T-cell counts and diversity at one year following transplant were attributed mainly to newly produced T cells. Some patients showed high day-60 TCRbeta diversity, which derived from surviving recipient T cells and thymic progenitors.

The sequence came from a male patient aged 10 to 17 who had a stem cell transplant for acute myeloid leukemia, so the T cells may come from the graft donor. The source was PBMCs, mostly from graft donor cells, collected 360 days after TCRalphabeta/CD19-depleted stem cell transplant.

CDR3 nucleotide sequence: TGCGCCAGCAGCTTGACTAGCGGGAGCACAGATACGCAGTATTTT. Translation gives CASSLTSGSTDTQYF. The chain is built from TRBV5-1 and TRBJ2-3; TRBD2 agrees at 9 bases. This CDR3 has 15 residues. Germline CDR1 and CDR2: SGHRS and YFSETQ. Trimming at V came to 1 base and at J to 0 bases, leaving 0 bases not matched to a gene.